This T cell receptor (beta chain) was obtained from a study of glioma-infiltrating T cells. CDR3 size: 14 residues. CDR1 and CDR2 from the germline V gene are SNHLY and FYNNEI. The trim removed 6 bases at V and 2 bases at J, leaving 4 bases unmatched. Using RNA template, CDR3s of TCR alpha and beta were amplified with iRepertoire arm-PCR. One entry per CDR3 protein results from TCRdb running MiXCR on the multiplex PCR reads. The data hold under 200,000 distinct CDR3 sequences, with approximately 40% observed a single time. This chain links TRBV2 with TRBJ2-7; 10 bases agree with TRBD2. The clonotype originates from a human donor with low-grade glioma or glioblastoma, undergoing nonglioma brain surgery, or in good health (not recorded which). Sequencing was done on a sample of glioma tissue, nonneoplastic brain tissue, or PBMCs (not recorded which). CDR3 amino acids: CASSILAGTYEQYF. Written as DNA, the CDR3 is TGTGCCAGCAGCATACTAGCGGGAACCTACGAGCAGTACTTC.